What follows describes a single TCR beta chain. It was with 60 Vbeta and 13 Jbeta primers that the PCR ran. Sequencing was performed with immunoSEQ multiplex PCR; in TCRdb, only in-frame clones are kept and a portion is missing. Counted here are roughly 120,000 clones, 55% to 65% occurring once; the ten biggest clones make up roughly 9%. These data come from a study of cytomegalovirus exposure and HLA in healthy donors. V dropped 5 bases and J dropped 10; count of bases not matched to a gene: 5. The CDR3 sequence is 11 residues long. CDR1 and CDR2 (germline): SNHLY, FYNNEI. Sequenced material: PBMCs. The source of this sequence is a woman aged 40 to 50 in good health and CMV-seropositive. V is TRBV2 and J is TRBJ2-7, with 7 bases matching TRBD2. The DNA for the CDR3 is TGTGCCAGCAGTAAAACTAGCGAACAGTACTTC. Protein: CASSKTSEQYF.